This T cell receptor beta chain was observed in a study of neurological immune-mediated disorders. Study-level findings and limits: There was no clinical or MRI feature that was associated with the multiple sclerosis repertoire cluster. While HTLV-1-associated myelopathy showed the greatest TCR clonal expansion, multiple sclerosis showed the least, falling below healthy controls.

The time point here: longitudinal time-point 2. Preparation of the unsorted libraries drew on 2 million PBMCs stored at -80 C. The germline CDR1 and CDR2 sequences are SGHVS and FNYEAQ. With 4 bases clipped from V and 5 bases from J, the junction kept 10 bases outside the gene matches. The CDR3 spans 16 residues. This clonotype was counted at least ten times. Its antigen remains unknown. TCRdb processed the 5' RACE reads anew with MiXCR; each CDR3 protein has one entry. The sample lists some 87,000 distinct CDR3 sequences; approximately 5.8% were seen once. This receptor was obtained from a woman aged 60-70 years with multiple sclerosis. The chain joins TRBV7-6 to TRBJ2-1; 8 bases align to TRBD2. The sequencing sample was made of PBMCs. This CDR3 reads CASSSRGGRNHNEQFF. Written as DNA, the CDR3 is TGTGCCAGCAGCTCACGGGGGGGGCGAAACCACAATGAGCAGTTCTTC.